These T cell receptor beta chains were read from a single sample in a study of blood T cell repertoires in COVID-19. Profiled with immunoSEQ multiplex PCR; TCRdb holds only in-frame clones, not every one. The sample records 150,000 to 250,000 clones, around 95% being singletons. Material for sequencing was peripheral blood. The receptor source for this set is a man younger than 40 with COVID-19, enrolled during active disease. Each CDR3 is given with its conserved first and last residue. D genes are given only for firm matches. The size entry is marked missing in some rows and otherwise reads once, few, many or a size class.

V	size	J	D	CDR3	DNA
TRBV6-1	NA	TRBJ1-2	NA	CASSEGRLTNYGYTF	TGTGCCAGCAGTGAAGGAAGACTAACTAACTATGGCTACACCTTC
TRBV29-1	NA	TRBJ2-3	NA	CSVDESGAGTTDTQYF	TGCAGCGTTGATGAGTCGGGCGCGGGGACCACAGATACGCAGTATTTT
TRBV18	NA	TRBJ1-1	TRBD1	CASCLVQGGRRSAEAFF	TGTGCCAGCTGCTTGGTACAGGGGGGACGGCGGAGCGCTGAAGCTTTCTTT
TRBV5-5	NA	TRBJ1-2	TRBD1	CASSLEYQGAVYGYTF	TGTGCCAGCAGCTTGGAGTACCAGGGGGCAGTCTATGGCTACACCTTC
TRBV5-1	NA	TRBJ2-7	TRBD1	CASSGGTGAYEQYF	TGCGCCAGCAGCGGAGGGACAGGAGCCTACGAGCAGTACTTC
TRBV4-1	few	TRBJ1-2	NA	CASSQAPGGGMSGYTF	TGCGCCAGCAGCCAAGCCCCGGGGGGAGGGATGAGTGGCTACACCTTC
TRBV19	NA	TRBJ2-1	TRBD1	CASSSRQGVSYNEQFF	TGTGCCAGTAGTTCGCGACAGGGGGTATCCTACAATGAGCAGTTCTTC
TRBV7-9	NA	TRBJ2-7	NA	CASSPTLAGTKAYEQYF	TGTGCCAGCAGCCCCACCCTGGCCGGGACAAAAGCCTACGAGCAGTACTTC
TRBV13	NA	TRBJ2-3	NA	CASSPKLHTDTQYF	TGTGCCAGCAGCCCCAAGCTGCACACAGATACGCAGTATTTT
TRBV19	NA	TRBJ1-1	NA	CASSPGGEAFF	TGTGCCAGTAGTCCCGGGGGTGAAGCTTTCTTT
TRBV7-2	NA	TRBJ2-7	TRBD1	CASSLVSGQGSEQYF	TGTGCCAGCAGCTTAGTCTCGGGACAGGGGAGCGAGCAGTACTTC
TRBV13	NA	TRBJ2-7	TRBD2	CASNERGSSYEQYF	TGTGCCAGCAACGAGCGGGGGAGCTCCTACGAGCAGTACTTC
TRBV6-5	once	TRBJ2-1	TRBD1	CASREDRGPYNEQFF	TGTGCCAGCAGAGAGGACAGGGGACCCTACAATGAGCAGTTCTTC
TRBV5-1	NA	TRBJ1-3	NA	CASSARTGSSGNTIYF	TGCGCCAGCAGCGCCCGGACGGGAAGCTCTGGAAACACCATATATTTT
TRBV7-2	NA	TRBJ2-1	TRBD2	CASSSLAGGPSEQFF	TGTGCCAGCAGCTCGCTAGCGGGGGGGCCGAGTGAGCAGTTCTTC
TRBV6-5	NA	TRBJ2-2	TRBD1	CASSFQGENTGELFF	TGTGCCAGCAGTTTTCAGGGGGAGAACACCGGGGAGCTGTTTTTT
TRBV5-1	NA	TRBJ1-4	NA	CASNSGTTNEKLFF	TGCGCCAGCAACAGCGGAACAACTAATGAAAAACTGTTTTTT
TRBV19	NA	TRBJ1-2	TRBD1	CASSPTTGSYGYTF	TGTGCCAGTAGTCCGACGACAGGGAGCTATGGCTACACCTTC
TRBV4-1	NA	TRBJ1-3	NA	CASSPLSGGTSGNTIYF	TGCGCCAGCAGCCCCTTATCGGGGGGGACGTCTGGAAACACCATATATTTT
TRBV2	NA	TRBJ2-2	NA	CASSDRANTGELFF	TGTGCCAGCAGTGACAGGGCGAACACCGGGGAGCTGTTTTTT
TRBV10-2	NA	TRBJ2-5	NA	CASSGTALSQETQYF	TGCGCCAGCAGTGGGACAGCACTAAGCCAAGAGACCCAGTACTTC
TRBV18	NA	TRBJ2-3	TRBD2	CASSPMASGGAGSDTQYF	TGTGCCAGCTCACCAATGGCTAGCGGGGGGGCAGGGTCAGATACGCAGTATTTT
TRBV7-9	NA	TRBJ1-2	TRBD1	CASSPGQGGTYGYTF	TGTGCCAGCAGCCCGGGACAGGGGGGGACCTATGGCTACACCTTC
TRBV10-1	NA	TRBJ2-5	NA	CASSKTPGETQYF	TGCGCCAGCAGTAAGACCCCAGGGGAGACCCAGTACTTC
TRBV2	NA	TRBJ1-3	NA	CASTLEAGNTIYF	TGTGCCAGCACCCTAGAAGCTGGAAACACCATATATTTT
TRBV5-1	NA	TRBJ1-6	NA	CASRVGRGSFTTEPLHF	TGCGCCAGCAGGGTCGGGCGGGGGTCCTTTACTACAGAACCCCTCCACTTT
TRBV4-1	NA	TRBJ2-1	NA	CASSQVRYNEQFF	TGCGCCAGCAGCCAAGTTAGATACAATGAGCAGTTCTTC
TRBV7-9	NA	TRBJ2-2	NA	CASSLASTRGELFF	TGTGCCAGCAGCTTAGCGTCGACACGCGGGGAGCTGTTTTTT
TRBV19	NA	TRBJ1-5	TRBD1	CASSWGQGRQPQHF	TGTGCCAGTAGTTGGGGACAGGGGAGGCAGCCCCAGCATTTT
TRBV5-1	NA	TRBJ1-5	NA	CASSLQEINQPQHF	TGCGCCAGCAGCTTACAGGAAATCAATCAGCCCCAGCATTTT
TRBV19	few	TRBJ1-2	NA	CASSADVTAYYGYTF	TGTGCCAGTAGTGCTGACGTGACAGCTTACTATGGCTACACCTTC
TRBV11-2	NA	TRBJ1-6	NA	CASSLDIPLGYNSPLHF	TGTGCCAGCAGCTTAGATATCCCCCTCGGCTATAATTCACCCCTCCACTTT
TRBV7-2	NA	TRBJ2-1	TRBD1	CASSSWTGGYNEQFF	TGTGCCAGCAGCTCGTGGACAGGGGGCTACAATGAGCAGTTCTTC
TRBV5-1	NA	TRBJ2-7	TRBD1	CASSQGQGRYEQYF	TGCGCCAGCAGCCAAGGACAGGGAAGGTACGAGCAGTACTTC
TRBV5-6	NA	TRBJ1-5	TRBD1	CASSSGTGAQPQHF	TGTGCCAGCAGCTCCGGGACAGGGGCTCAGCCCCAGCATTTT
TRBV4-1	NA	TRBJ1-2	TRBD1	CASSQDYPPGTGYYGYTF	TGCGCCAGCAGCCAAGATTACCCCCCCGGGACAGGATACTATGGCTACACCTTC
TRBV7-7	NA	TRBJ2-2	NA	CASSLTGSGELFF	TGTGCCAGCAGCCTAACAGGGTCCGGGGAGCTGTTTTTT
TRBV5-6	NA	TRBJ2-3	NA	CASSSVEATDTQYF	TGTGCCAGCAGCTCTGTGGAGGCCACAGATACGCAGTATTTT
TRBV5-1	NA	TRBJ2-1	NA	CASSLLRSSYNEQFF	TGCGCCAGCAGCTTATTGCGAAGCTCCTACAATGAGCAGTTCTTC
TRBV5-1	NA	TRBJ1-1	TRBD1	CASSRGGTGGGETEAFF	TGCGCCAGCAGCCGAGGAGGGACAGGGGGCGGAGAGACTGAAGCTTTCTTT
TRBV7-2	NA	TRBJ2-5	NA	CASSLSRQGHAEETQYF	TGTGCCAGCAGCCTTTCTCGGCAGGGTCATGCAGAAGAGACCCAGTACTTC
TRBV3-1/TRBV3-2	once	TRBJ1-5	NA	CASSQDEGKQPQHF	TGTGCCAGCAGCCAAGACGAGGGAAAGCAGCCCCAGCATTTT
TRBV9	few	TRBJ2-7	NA	CASSELSISYEQYF	TGTGCCAGCAGCGAACTCTCCATCTCCTACGAGCAGTACTTC
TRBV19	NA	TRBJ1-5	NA	CATNYQPQHF	TGTGCCACTAATTATCAGCCCCAGCATTTT
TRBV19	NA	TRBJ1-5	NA	CASSAGGGVQPQHF	TGTGCCAGTAGCGCCGGGGGGGGCGTTCAGCCCCAGCATTTT
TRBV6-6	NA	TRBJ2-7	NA	CASSYRDVRRTYEQYF	TGTGCCAGCAGTTACCGAGACGTAAGGAGAACCTACGAGCAGTACTTC
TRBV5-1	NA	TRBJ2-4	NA	CASSPSWANIQYF	TGCGCCAGCAGTCCCTCTTGGGCAAACATTCAGTACTTC
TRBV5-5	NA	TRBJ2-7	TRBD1	CASSHKPGTGPF	TGTGCCAGCAGCCACAAACCCGGGACAGGGCCTTTC
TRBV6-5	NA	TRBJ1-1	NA	CASSSQGLNTEAFF	TGTGCCAGCAGTTCGCAGGGTTTGAACACTGAAGCTTTCTTT
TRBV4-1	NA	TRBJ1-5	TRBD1	CASSPGTGNQPQHF	TGCGCCAGCAGCCCCGGGACAGGGAATCAGCCCCAGCATTTT
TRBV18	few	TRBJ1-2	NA	CASSPIEDSLYGYTF	TGTGCCAGCTCACCTATTGAGGACAGCCTCTATGGCTACACCTTC
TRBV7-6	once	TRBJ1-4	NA	CASSLTATNEKLFF	TGTGCCAGCAGTCTCACAGCAACTAATGAAAAACTGTTTTTT
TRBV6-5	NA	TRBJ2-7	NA	CAARPQGHGEQYF	TGTGCCGCTCGTCCCCAGGGGCACGGCGAGCAGTACTTC
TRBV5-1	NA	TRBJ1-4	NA	CASRPAGPANEKLFF	TGCGCCAGCAGACCAGCGGGTCCAGCTAATGAAAAACTGTTTTTT
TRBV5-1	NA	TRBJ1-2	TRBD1	CASSDQGAIYGYTF	TGCGCCAGCAGCGACCAGGGGGCCATCTATGGCTACACCTTC